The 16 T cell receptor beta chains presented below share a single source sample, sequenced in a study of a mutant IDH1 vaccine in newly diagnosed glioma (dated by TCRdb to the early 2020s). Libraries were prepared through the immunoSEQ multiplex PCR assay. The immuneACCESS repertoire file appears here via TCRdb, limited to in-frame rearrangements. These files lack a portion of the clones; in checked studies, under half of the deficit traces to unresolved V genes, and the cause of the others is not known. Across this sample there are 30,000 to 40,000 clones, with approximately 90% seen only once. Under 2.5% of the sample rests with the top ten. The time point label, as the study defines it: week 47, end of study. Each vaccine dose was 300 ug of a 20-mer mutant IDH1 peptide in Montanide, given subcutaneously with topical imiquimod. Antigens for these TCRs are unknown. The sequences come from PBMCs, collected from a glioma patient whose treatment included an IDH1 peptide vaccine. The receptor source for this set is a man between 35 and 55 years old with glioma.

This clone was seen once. The CDR3 loop is CASSIDWYSPGYGYTF. In DNA, the CDR3 is TGTGCCAGTAGTATAGATTGGTACAGCCCCGGCTATGGCTACACCTTC. The V and J genes are TRBV19 and TRBJ1-2; no reliable D call. Trimming removed 0 bases at V and 4 bases at J, with 15 bases between. The germline V gene encodes CDR1 LNHDA and CDR2 SQIVND (reference sequence). This CDR3 contains 16 residues.

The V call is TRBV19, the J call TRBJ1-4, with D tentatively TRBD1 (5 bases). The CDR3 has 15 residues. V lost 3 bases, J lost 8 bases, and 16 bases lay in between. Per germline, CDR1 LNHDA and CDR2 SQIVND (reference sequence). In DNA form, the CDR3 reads TGTGCCAGTAGTATCACTGGACAAATCGAGGAAAAACTGTTTTTT. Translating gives CASSITGQIEEKLFF.

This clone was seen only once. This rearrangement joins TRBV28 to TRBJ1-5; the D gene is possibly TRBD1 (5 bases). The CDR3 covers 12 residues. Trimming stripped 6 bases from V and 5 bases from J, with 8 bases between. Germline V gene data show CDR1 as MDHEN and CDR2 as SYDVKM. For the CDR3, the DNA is TGTGCCAGCAGGGGGCCGCATCAGCCCCAGCATTTT. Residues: CASRGPHQPQHF. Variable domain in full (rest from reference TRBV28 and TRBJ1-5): DVKVTQSSRYLVKRTGEKVFLECVQDMDHENMFWYRQDPGLGLRLIYFSYDVKMKEKGDIPEGYSVSREKKERFSLILESASTNQTSMYLCASRGPHQPQHFGDGTRLSIL.

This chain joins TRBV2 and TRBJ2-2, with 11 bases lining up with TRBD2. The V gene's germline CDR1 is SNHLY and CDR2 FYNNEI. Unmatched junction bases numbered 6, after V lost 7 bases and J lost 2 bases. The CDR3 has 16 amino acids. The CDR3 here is CASTQGLAVNTGELFF. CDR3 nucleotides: TGTGCCAGCACCCAGGGACTAGCGGTAAACACCGGGGAGCTGTTTTTT.

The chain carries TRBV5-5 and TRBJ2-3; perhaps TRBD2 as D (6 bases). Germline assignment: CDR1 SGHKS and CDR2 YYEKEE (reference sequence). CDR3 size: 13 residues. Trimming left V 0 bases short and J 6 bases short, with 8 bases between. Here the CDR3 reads CASSLGAGDTQYF. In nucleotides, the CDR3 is TGTGCCAGCAGCTTGGGTGCGGGGGATACGCAGTATTTT.

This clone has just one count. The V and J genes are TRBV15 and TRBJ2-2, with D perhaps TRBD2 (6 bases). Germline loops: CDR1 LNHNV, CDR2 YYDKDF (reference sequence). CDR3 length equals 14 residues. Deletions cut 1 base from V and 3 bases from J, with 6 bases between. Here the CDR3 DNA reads TGTGCCACCAGCAGAGGGGGGGACACCGGGGAGCTGTTTTTT. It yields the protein CATSRGGDTGELFF. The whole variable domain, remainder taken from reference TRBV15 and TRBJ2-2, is DAMVIQNPRYQVTQFGKPVTLSCSQTLNHNVMYWYQQKSSQAPKLLFHYYDKDFNNEADTPDNFQSRRPNTSFCFLDIRSPGLGDTAMYLCATSRGGDTGELFFGEGSRLTVL.

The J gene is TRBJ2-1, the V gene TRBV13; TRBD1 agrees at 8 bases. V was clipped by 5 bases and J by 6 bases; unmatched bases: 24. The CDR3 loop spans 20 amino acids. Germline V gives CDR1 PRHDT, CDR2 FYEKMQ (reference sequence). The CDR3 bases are TGTGCCAGCAGCCCTCAAGGACAGGGATGGAGGGGGGCCGAGGGCAATGAGCAGTTCTTC. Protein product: CASSPQGQGWRGAEGNEQFF.

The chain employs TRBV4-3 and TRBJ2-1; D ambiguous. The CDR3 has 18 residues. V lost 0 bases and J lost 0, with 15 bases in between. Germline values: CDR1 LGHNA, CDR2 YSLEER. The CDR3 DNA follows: TGCGCCAGCAGCCAAGATAGGTATACAGAGAGCTCCTACAATGAGCAGTTCTTC. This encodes CASSQDRYTESSYNEQFF.

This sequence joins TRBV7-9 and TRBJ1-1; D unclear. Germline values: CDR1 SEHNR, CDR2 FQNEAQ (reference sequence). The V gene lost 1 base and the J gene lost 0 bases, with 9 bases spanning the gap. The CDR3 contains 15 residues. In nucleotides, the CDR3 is TGTGCCAGCAGCTTAGGCGCGGCCTTGAACACTGAAGCTTTCTTT. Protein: CASSLGAALNTEAFF.

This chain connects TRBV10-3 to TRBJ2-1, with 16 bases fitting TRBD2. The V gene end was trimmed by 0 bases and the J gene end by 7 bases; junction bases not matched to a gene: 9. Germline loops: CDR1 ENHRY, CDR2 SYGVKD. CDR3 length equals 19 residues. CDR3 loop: CAISESGLAGGVGRNEQFF. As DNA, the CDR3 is TGTGCCATCAGTGAGTCGGGACTAGCGGGAGGGGTTGGAAGGAATGAGCAGTTCTTC.

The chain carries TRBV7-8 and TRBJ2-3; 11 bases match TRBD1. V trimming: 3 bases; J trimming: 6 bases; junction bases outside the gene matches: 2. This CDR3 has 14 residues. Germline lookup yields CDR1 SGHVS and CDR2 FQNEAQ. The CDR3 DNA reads TGTGCCAGCAGCTTTGGGGACAGGGGGGATACGCAGTATTTT. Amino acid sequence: CASSFGDRGDTQYF. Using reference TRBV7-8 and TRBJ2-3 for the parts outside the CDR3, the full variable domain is GAGVSQSPRYKVAKRGQDVALRCDPISGHVSLFWYQQALGQGPEFLTYFQNEAQLDKSGLPSDRFFAERPEGSVSTLKIQRTQQEDSAVYLCASSFGDRGDTQYFGPGTRLTVL.

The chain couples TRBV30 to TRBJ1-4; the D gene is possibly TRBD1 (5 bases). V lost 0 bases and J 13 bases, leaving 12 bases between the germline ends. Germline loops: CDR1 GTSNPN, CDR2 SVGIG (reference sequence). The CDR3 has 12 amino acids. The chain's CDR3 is CAWSVYAGRLFF. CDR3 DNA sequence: TGTGCCTGGAGTGTATATGCAGGGAGACTGTTTTTT.

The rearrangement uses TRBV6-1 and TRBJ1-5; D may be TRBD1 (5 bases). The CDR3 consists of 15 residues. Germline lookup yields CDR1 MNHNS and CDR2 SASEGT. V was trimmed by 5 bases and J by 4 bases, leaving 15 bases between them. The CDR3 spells CASSFSLGPNQPQHF. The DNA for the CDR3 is TGTGCCAGCAGTTTTTCTTTGGGACCAAATCAGCCCCAGCATTTT.

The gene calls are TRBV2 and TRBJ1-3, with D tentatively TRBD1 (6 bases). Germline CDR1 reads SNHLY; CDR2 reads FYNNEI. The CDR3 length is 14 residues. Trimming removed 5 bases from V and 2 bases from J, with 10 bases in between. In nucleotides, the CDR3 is TGTGCCAGCAGTATCGGGACACCTGGAAACACCATATATTTT. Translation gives CASSIGTPGNTIYF.

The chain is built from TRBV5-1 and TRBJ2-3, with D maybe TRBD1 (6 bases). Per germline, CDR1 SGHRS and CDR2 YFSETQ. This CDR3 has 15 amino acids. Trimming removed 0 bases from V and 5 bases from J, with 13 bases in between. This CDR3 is CASSLVLDSLDTQYF. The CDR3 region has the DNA TGCGCCAGCAGCTTGGTTTTGGACAGCTTAGATACGCAGTATTTT.

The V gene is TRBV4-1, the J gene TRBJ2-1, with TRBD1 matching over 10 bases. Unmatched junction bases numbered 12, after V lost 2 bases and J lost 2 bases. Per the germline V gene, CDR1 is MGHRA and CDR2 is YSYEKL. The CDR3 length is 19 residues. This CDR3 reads CASSQLRGLGQGAYNEQFF. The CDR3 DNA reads TGCGCCAGCAGCCAACTAAGGGGACTAGGACAGGGGGCCTACAATGAGCAGTTCTTC.